These 8 T cell receptor beta chains originate from one sample sequenced in a study of tumor-infiltrating lymphocytes in primary liver carcinoma. Co-extraction of RNA and DNA was performed on roughly 20-33 mg of unsorted bulk tissue. From roughly 0.55 ug of total RNA, TCR beta-specific cDNA was reverse-transcribed using a constant-region primer. Libraries for TCR beta were built through three nested multiplex PCR rounds, which together made up a slightly modified ARM-PCR procedure. Researchers ran the first two PCR rounds for around 10 cycles each with TRBV1-TRBV30 forward primers and a C-beta reverse primer. TCRdb reanalysed the multiplex PCR reads using MiXCR and keeps one entry per CDR3 protein. The data contain 60,000 to 90,000 distinct CDR3 sequences, about 72% of them singletons. Sequenced: liver tumor tissue from sampling region 4. Subset reported: tumor region T4, right-lateral pole. These receptors were collected from a man aged 40-55 years with primary liver carcinoma and hepatitis B virus infection.

This clonotype was seen many times. This chain links TRBV6-5 with TRBJ2-3, with D tentatively TRBD2 (5 bases). With 2 bases removed from V and 5 bases from J, the gap between germline ends came to 11 bases. The germline V gene has CDR1 MNHEY and CDR2 SVGAGI. CDR3 length: 14 amino acids. The chain's CDR3 is CASSYKDLKDTQYF. The CDR3 region has the DNA TGTGCCAGCAGTTACAAGGACTTAAAAGATACGCAGTATTTT.

About this clonotype: A much larger clone is a single base away; this may be a read error. This rearrangement joins TRBV4-1 to TRBJ2-1, with D uncertain. CDR1 is MGHRA, CDR2 YSYEKL, per germline. CDR3 length: 15 residues. The CDR3 bases are TGCACCAGCAGCCAAGAAGCACACGGCAACAATGAGCAGTTCTTC. Protein sequence: CTSSQEAHGNNEQFF.

In the case of this clonotype: An end of the junction differs from the germline gene, which may be a read error. The rearrangement links TRBV6-5 to TRBJ2-7; 7 bases line up with TRBD1. The CDR3 runs to 16 residues. The V gene's germline CDR1 is MNHEY and CDR2 SVGAGI. The CDR3 is CASGYSRNRGLGEQYF. In DNA form, the CDR3 reads TGTGCCAGCGGTTACTCTAGGAACAGGGGCCTAGGGGAGCAGTACTTC.

This clonotype showed up just once. At one end, the junction sequence differs from germline, possibly due to a read error. The chain couples TRBV11-2 to TRBJ2-1; D remains ambiguous. CDR1 is SGHAT and CDR2 is FQNNGV in the germline V gene. The CDR3 contains 13 residues. DNA for the CDR3: TGTGCCAGCAGCTCAAATGATGCATATGAGCAGCTCTTC. Translated, it gives CASSSNDAYEQLF.

In this sample, this clonotype turned up many times. V is TRBV5-5 and J is TRBJ2-5; D possibly corresponds to TRBD2 (6 bases). V lost 6 bases and J lost 6, with 24 bases in between. The CDR3 length is 16 residues. The germline gives CDR1 SGHKS, CDR2 YYEKEE (reference sequence). The CDR3 nucleotides read TGTGCCAGCACCACTGCTGTGCTTACAGGAGGGCAGACCCAGTACTTC. Its translation: CASTTAVLTGGQTQYF.

Details on this clonotype: Because the CDR3 is missing its conserved closing phenylalanine or tryptophan, this is likely a read error. The rearrangement uses TRBV7-9 and TRBJ2-5, with TRBD1 matching 8 bases. The length of the CDR3 is 16 residues. Per germline, CDR1 SEHNR and CDR2 FQNEAQ (reference sequence). V gave up 1 base and J gave up 1 base; unmatched junction bases: 5. CDR3 sequence reads: CASSLGDRSLQETQYL. DNA for the CDR3: TGTGCCAGCAGCTTAGGGGACAGGAGTCTCCAAGAGACCCAGTACTTA.

The V call is TRBV6-1, the J call TRBJ2-2, with D unresolved. Trimming shortened V by 9 bases and J by 8 bases, and 13 bases separated the two germline ends. CDR1 and CDR2 (germline): MNHNS, SASEGT. This CDR3 has 12 amino acids. CDR3 sequence (DNA): TGTGCCAGTTGGGCGAACATTGGGGAGCTGTTTTTT. Protein product: CASWANIGELFF.

In its sample, this clonotype was seen a few times. This may come from a read error, since a much larger clone is one base off. This sequence joins TRBV6-1 and TRBJ2-6, with D perhaps TRBD1 or TRBD2 (5 bases each). Germline-derived CDR1 and CDR2 are MNHNS and SASEGT. This CDR3 contains 15 residues. The CDR3 DNA sequence: TGTGCCAGCAGTGAATGGGGGTTCGGGGCCGACGTCCTGACTTTC. Protein: CASSEWGFGADVLTF.